A selection of T cell receptor beta chains follows, all from one sample in a study of cytomegalovirus exposure and HLA in healthy donors. The method was immunoSEQ multiplex PCR; TCRdb's version includes in-frame clones alone and lacks a portion of them. With over 70,000 clones in the sample, the ten largest clones hold roughly 5%. Material: PBMCs. These receptors all stem from a woman aged 40 to 50 in good health and CMV-seropositive. CDR3s include the opening cysteine and the closing phenylalanine or tryptophan. The D gene is left open where the match is weak.

j_call v_call d_call cdr3_length cdr3_nt cdr3_aa
TRBJ1-2 TRBV7-9 TRBD1 16 TGTGCCAGCAGCCCCAACTGGGACAGGGGTAACTATGGCTACACCTTC CASSPNWDRGNYGYTF
TRBJ2-3 TRBV18 TRBD2 16 TGTGCCAGCTCGGAGGGGACTAGCGGGAGCACAGATACGCAGTATTTT CASSEGTSGSTDTQYF
TRBJ2-7 TRBV2 TRBD2 14 TGTGCCAGCAGGCCCGTCCTAGCGGGACACGAGCAGTACTTC CASRPVLAGHEQYF
TRBJ1-4 TRBV30 TRBD1 14 TGTGCCTGGAGTTGGGGGACAGGAAGGGAAAAACTGTTTTTT CAWSWGTGREKLFF
TRBJ2-1 TRBV4-3 TRBD2 15 TGCGCCAGCAGCCAAGGTCTAGCGGGGTACAATGAGCAGTTCTTC CASSQGLAGYNEQFF
TRBJ1-1 TRBV7-8 - 12 TGTGCCAGCAGCCGCGAGAACACTGAAGCTTTCTTT CASSRENTEAFF
TRBJ1-4 TRBV15 - 15 TGTGCCACCAGCAGAGATGGCGGGCCCAGTGAAAAACTGTTTTTT CATSRDGGPSEKLFF
TRBJ1-4 TRBV18 - 14 TGTGCCAGCTCACCACAGGGGTCTTTTGAAAAACTGTTTTTT CASSPQGSFEKLFF
TRBJ2-1 TRBV2 TRBD2 19 TGTGCCAGCAGTACCGGGACTAGCGGGACAACTAGCTCCTACAATGAGCAGTTCTTC CASSTGTSGTTSSYNEQFF
TRBJ2-3 TRBV5-4 - 15 TGTGCCAGCAGCCTCGCCGGACAGAACGGGGATACGCAGTATTTT CASSLAGQNGDTQYF
TRBJ1-2 TRBV28 - 16 TGTGCCAGCAGTTCTCATGACAGGCCAGCTAACTATGGCTACACCTTC CASSSHDRPANYGYTF
TRBJ2-4 TRBV5-1 - 13 TGCGCCAGCAGCCCCCCGCCCGGGGAGGTTCAGTACTTC CASSPPPGEVQYF
TRBJ1-4 TRBV4-3 - 13 TGCGCCAGCAGCCATGTACAGGGAGAGAGGTTGTTTTTT CASSHVQGERLFF
TRBJ2-2 TRBV11-3 - 14 TGTGCCAGCAGCCCCAGCAGCGCCGCCGGGGAGCTGTTTTTT CASSPSSAAGELFF
TRBJ1-5 TRBV19 TRBD1 15 TGTGCCAGTAGTATTGGACAGGGGGCAGGTCAGCCCCAGCATTTT CASSIGQGAGQPQHF
TRBJ2-2 TRBV19 TRBD2 15 TGTGCCAGTAGTATATTAGCGGGAGGATCCGGGGAGCTGTTTTTT CASSILAGGSGELFF
TRBJ2-5 TRBV6-5 TRBD2 14 TGTGCCAGCTGCCGACTAGCGGAACAAGAGACCCAGTACTTC CASCRLAEQETQYF
TRBJ2-1 TRBV4-2 - 15 TGTGCCAGCAGCACTTTAGCGGTCTCCTACAATGAGCAGTTCTTC CASSTLAVSYNEQFF
TRBJ1-1 TRBV6-4 TRBD1 13 TGTGCCAGCAGCCAAAACAGGGGCACTGAAGCTTTCTTT CASSQNRGTEAFF
TRBJ2-5 TRBV10-1 - 14 TGCGCCAGCAGTGAGTCTGCGGGCCAAGAGACCCAGTACTTC CASSESAGQETQYF
TRBJ2-3 TRBV5-4 TRBD2 17 TGTGCCAGCAGCGCTCGACTAGCGGGGGGGCTTAGAGATACGCAGTATTTT CASSARLAGGLRDTQYF
TRBJ1-5 TRBV9 TRBD1 15 TGTGCCAGCAGCCCTCATGAGGGGGCTGATCAGCCCCAGCATTTT CASSPHEGADQPQHF
TRBJ2-5 TRBV10-3 - 14 TGTGCCATCAGTGATAGGGGAAACCAAGAGACCCAGTACTTC CAISDRGNQETQYF
TRBJ2-2 TRBV13 TRBD1 15 TGTGCCAGCAGTCCCGGACAGGGGTCCACCGGGGAGCTGTTTTTT CASSPGQGSTGELFF
TRBJ2-7 TRBV7-3 TRBD2 15 TGTGCCAGCAGCTTAAATCCTAGCGGGATGGCCGAGCAGTACTTC CASSLNPSGMAEQYF
TRBJ2-7 TRBV7-2 - 14 TGTGCCAGCAGCTCATACAGGAGTTTCTACGAGCAGTACTTC CASSSYRSFYEQYF
TRBJ1-2 TRBV7-2 - 13 TGTGCCAGCAGCCTAATCGACAGCTATGGCTACACCTTC CASSLIDSYGYTF
TRBJ1-3 TRBV7-2 - 15 TGTGCCAGCAGCCACCCCGCGGGGAGCGGAAACACCATATATTTT CASSHPAGSGNTIYF
TRBJ2-7 TRBV25-1 - 12 TGTGCCAGCAGTGTTACCTCCTACGAGCAGTACTTC CASSVTSYEQYF
TRBJ1-1 TRBV29-1 - 15 TGCAGCGCCGGAACGAGGGGGGGAATAGACACTGAAGCTTTCTTT CSAGTRGGIDTEAFF
TRBJ1-4 TRBV6-1 TRBD1 13 TGTGCCAGATGGACAGGGATCGGGGAAAAACTGTTTTTT CARWTGIGEKLFF
TRBJ1-1 TRBV28 - 14 TGTGCCAGCAGTTTAATGGGGGGAGACACTGAAGCTTTCTTT CASSLMGGDTEAFF
TRBJ2-7 TRBV19 - 12 TGTGCCAGTAGCGCAACCGGACAGTTATATGTCTTC CASSATGQLYVF
TRBJ1-2 TRBV6-6 TRBD1 14 TGTGCCAGCAGGGGCGGGCAGGGGGCTTTCCACTACACCTTC CASRGGQGAFHYTF
TRBJ2-1 TRBV19 - 17 TGTGCCAGTAGTATAGGGGGCAGGGTATTTGGCTACAATGAGCAGTTCTTC CASSIGGRVFGYNEQFF
TRBJ2-3 TRBV9 TRBD2 16 TGTGCCAGCAGCGTAGGGCTAGCGGGGGGTTCAGATACGCAGTATTTT CASSVGLAGGSDTQYF
TRBJ1-4 TRBV7-9 - 15 TGTGCCATCCCAGACAGATATACAACTAATGAAAAACTGTTTTTT CAIPDRYTTNEKLFF
TRBJ2-7 TRBV6-1 - 16 TGTGCCAGCAGTGAAATCTTACCCAGAGCGTCCTACGAGCAGTACTTC CASSEILPRASYEQYF
TRBJ2-5 TRBV11-3 TRBD2 17 TGTGCCAGCAGCACGTCCCCCAGCGGGGGGATCCAAGAGACCCAGTACTTC CASSTSPSGGIQETQYF
TRBJ2-1 TRBV7-8 - 14 TGTGCCAGCAGCCGAAGACTCGATTTATGGGAGCAGTTCTTC CASSRRLDLWEQFF
TRBJ2-3 TRBV5-1 TRBD2 15 TGCGCCAGCAGCACTAGCGGGAGCGGGGCAGATACGCAGTATTTT CASSTSGSGADTQYF
TRBJ1-2 TRBV6-5 - 15 TGTGCCAGCAGTTACTCGACAGGACGGTCTGGAGGCTACACCTTC CASSYSTGRSGGYTF
TRBJ1-5 TRBV2 TRBD1 16 TGTGCCAGCAGTAACCCTCCGGACAGGACCCAACAGCCCCAGCATTTT CASSNPPDRTQQPQHF
TRBJ2-7 TRBV28 - 16 TGTGCCAGTCAGTTTAGTGGGCAAGGTGGAAGGTACGAGCAGTACTTC CASQFSGQGGRYEQYF
TRBJ1-5 TRBV19 - 13 TGTGCCAGTAGTATAGACCGGGATCAGCCCCAGCATTTT CASSIDRDQPQHF
TRBJ1-5 TRBV21-1 - 14 TGTGCCAGCAGCCGAACGGCAGCGAATCAGCCCCAGCATTTT CASSRTAANQPQHF
TRBJ2-7 TRBV2 - 13 TGTGCCAGCAGTGAATATAAGGGGGATGAGCAGTACTTC CASSEYKGDEQYF
TRBJ2-2 TRBV27 - 14 TGTGCCAGCAGTCGGACAGAAATGTCCGGGGAGCTGTTTTTT CASSRTEMSGELFF